This T cell receptor beta chain appears in the sequencing data of a study of cytomegalovirus exposure and HLA in healthy donors. This clone has just a few counts. Use of 60 Vbeta and 13 Jbeta primers characterized the PCR. TCRdb's copy holds only in-frame clones and misses some; the assay was immunoSEQ multiplex PCR. The data show more than 95,000 clones, 9.5% to 13% seen once. There are 14 residues in the CDR3. The V end was cut by 4 bases, the J end by 6 bases, with 15 bases between. The germline V gene encodes CDR1 SGHNT and CDR2 YYREEE (reference sequence). The rearrangement links TRBV5-4 to TRBJ2-3; perhaps TRBD2 as D (6 bases). Sequenced sample: PBMCs. The clonotype was recovered from a man in his forties or fifties in good health and CMV-seropositive. The CDR3 is CASSMGGGSDTQYF. CDR3 bases: TGTGCCAGCAGCATGGGTGGAGGGTCGGATACGCAGTATTTT.